These 14 T cell receptor beta chains share one sample of origin, sequenced in a study of blood T cell repertoires in COVID-19 (dated by TCRdb to 2018 to 2021). The receptor library was made with the immunoSEQ multiplex PCR assay. TCRdb re-hosts the immuneACCESS table, in-frame sequences only. Its copies lack some clones; in the studies checked, an unresolved V gene accounts for under half of them, and the cause for the rest is not known. This sample has 300,000 to 450,000 clones in its table, and 70% to 90% of those were observed once. The biggest ten clones account for about 10% of the sample. Material for sequencing was peripheral blood. All receptors derive from a woman in her twenties or thirties with COVID-19, enrolled during active disease.

The rearrangement uses TRBV19 and TRBJ1-6; D possibly corresponds to TRBD1 (6 bases). Trimming pared 6 bases from V and 1 base from J, leaving 10 bases between. CDR3 length: 15 residues. Per germline, CDR1 LNHDA and CDR2 SQIVND (reference sequence). This chain's CDR3 is CASRPQGSYNSPLHF. DNA of the CDR3: TGTGCCAGTAGACCACAGGGATCCTATAATTCACCCCTCCACTTT.

J is TRBJ2-4 and V is TRBV27; 12 positions match TRBD2. The germline CDR1 and CDR2 sequences are MNHEY and SMNVEV (reference sequence). The junction had 5 bases not matched to a gene; V was cut back by 5 bases and J by 9 bases. The CDR3 totals 14 residues. In DNA form, the CDR3 reads TGTGCCAGCAGTATGACTAGCGGGAGTGGCATTCAGTACTTC. This codes for CASSMTSGSGIQYF.

The chain links TRBV11-2 to TRBJ1-1; D remains unclear. The CDR3 totals 13 residues. V was shortened by 1 base and J by 1 base, with 4 bases between the two germline ends. Germline CDR1 is SGHAT and CDR2 is FQNNGV. The CDR3 region is CASSLAGNTEAFF. In nucleotides, the CDR3 is TGTGCCAGCAGCTTAGCAGGGAACACTGAAGCTTTCTTT.

In nucleotides, the CDR3 is TGCAGCGCGGCCCTCGACAGCGCCACAGATACGCAGTATTTT. Its protein product is CSAALDSATDTQYF. The rearrangement joins TRBV29-1 to TRBJ2-3; D may be TRBD1 (5 bases). Trimming took off 7 bases at V and 2 bases at J, with 16 bases between the two ends. Germline V gives CDR1 SQVTM, CDR2 ANQGSEA. The CDR3 is 14 residues long.

This chain links TRBV4-3 with TRBJ2-1; the D gene is possibly TRBD2 (6 bases). With 1 base removed from V and 0 bases from J, the gap between germline ends came to 16 bases. The CDR3 is 18 residues long. Germline CDR1 LGHNA, CDR2 YSLEER. The CDR3 protein is CASSQGRGGRSSYNEQFF. CDR3 DNA: TGCGCCAGCAGCCAAGGACGGGGAGGCCGCAGCTCCTACAATGAGCAGTTCTTC.

The V call is TRBV19, the J call TRBJ1-1, with D perhaps matching TRBD1 (5 bases). The CDR3 runs to 18 residues. Between the trimmed V and J ends, which lost 5 bases and 0 bases, there was a span of 22 bases. CDR1 and CDR2 (germline): LNHDA, SQIVND (reference sequence). The CDR3 spells CASSQASQGIGVNTEAFF. CDR3 in DNA: TGTGCCAGTAGTCAGGCCTCTCAGGGTATAGGAGTGAACACTGAAGCTTTCTTT.

The gene calls are TRBV5-6 and TRBJ2-7; D uncertain. The CDR3 length is 13 residues. Germline V lookup: CDR1 SGHDT, CDR2 YYEEEE. Trimming stripped 1 base from V and 0 bases from J, with 5 bases between. The CDR3 loop is CASSLISSYEQYF. Written as DNA, the CDR3 is TGTGCCAGCAGCTTGATCAGCTCCTACGAGCAGTACTTC. The full variable domain, its missing parts supplied by reference TRBV5-6 and TRBJ2-7, is DAGVTQSPTHLIKTRGQQVTLRCSPKSGHDTVSWYQQALGQGPQFIFQYYEEEERQRGNFPDRFSGHQFPNYSSELNVNALLLGDSALYLCASSLISSYEQYFGPGTRLTVT.

The chain is built from TRBV7-2 and TRBJ1-3, with D hard to call. The CDR3 consists of 13 residues. Germline loops: CDR1 SGHTA, CDR2 FQGNSA. Trimming left V 5 bases short and J 9 bases short, with 14 bases between. CDR3 sequence reads: CASSTPGRGTIYF. The CDR3 DNA sequence: TGTGCCAGCAGCACCCCGGGTCGGGGCACCATATATTTT.

The chain uses TRBV28 and TRBJ2-5; a possible D gene is TRBD2 (5 bases). Per the germline V gene, CDR1 is MDHEN and CDR2 is SYDVKM. The V end lost 7 bases, the J end lost 3 bases, and 18 bases lay between the germline ends. The CDR3 totals 15 residues. The CDR3 region is CASTTTLEEKETQYF. CDR3 bases: TGTGCCAGCACCACAACTCTGGAGGAAAAAGAGACCCAGTACTTC.

The genes are TRBV28 and TRBJ1-2, with a tentative D call TRBD1 (5 bases). V was shortened by 7 bases and J by 5 bases, with 17 bases between the two germline ends. Germline lookup yields CDR1 MDHEN and CDR2 SYDVKM. This CDR3 has 14 amino acids. CDR3: CASIGGGKGYGYTF. DNA for the CDR3: TGTGCCAGCATTGGGGGGGGAAAAGGGTATGGCTACACCTTC.

The V and J genes are TRBV20-1 and TRBJ1-6; no clear D gene. The germline gives CDR1 DFQATT, CDR2 SNEGSKA (reference sequence). The V gene lost 3 bases and the J gene lost 9 bases, with 15 bases spanning the gap. CDR3 length: 14 amino acids. The DNA of the CDR3 is TGCAGTGCTAGTACGCGCAGGAGCGGTTCACCCCTCCACTTT. It encodes CSASTRRSGSPLHF.

This chain links TRBV7-8 with TRBJ2-5, with 7 bases fitting TRBD2. V was clipped by 5 bases and J by 5 bases; unmatched bases: 11. The germline gives CDR1 SGHVS, CDR2 FQNEAQ. The CDR3 is 15 amino acids. CDR3: CASSNYGREVETQYF. Here the CDR3 DNA reads TGTGCCAGCAGCAACTATGGGAGGGAGGTGGAGACCCAGTACTTC.

V is TRBV30 and J is TRBJ2-4, with a weak D call TRBD1 (6 bases). The V end lost 5 bases, the J end lost 10 bases, and 12 bases lay between the germline ends. Germline lookup yields CDR1 GTSNPN and CDR2 SVGIG (reference sequence). The CDR3 runs to 11 residues. The CDR3 DNA is TGTGCCTGGGGCAGGGGCCGAATTCAGTACTTC. Amino acids: CAWGRGRIQYF.

The chain joins TRBV25-1 to TRBJ1-1; 8 positions match TRBD1. After removal of 4 bases from V and 8 bases from J, the junction contained 0 bases not matched to a gene. The CDR3 has 11 residues. Germline values: CDR1 MGHDK, CDR2 SYGVNS. CDR3 sequence reads: CASSGQGEAFF. In DNA form, the CDR3 reads TGTGCCAGCAGTGGACAGGGGGAAGCTTTCTTT.